This record looks at one TCR beta chain sequence and its context. What antigen it recognizes has not been identified. Within one base of it there is no much larger clone, and no base qualities were kept. The sample belongs to a study of CD8 T cells in Susac syndrome (dated by TCRdb to the late 2010s). For the study in its entirety: Repertoire sequencing was used to test whether CD8+ T cell activation and differentiation in Susac syndrome was antigen driven. Points the paper makes about the study in general: The TCR sequencing and HLA analysis was acknowledged to have included a relatively small number of individuals.

Between the V and J ends, shortened by 7 bases and 1 base respectively, the junction contains 14 bases. The CDR3, cysteine through phenylalanine, is 15 amino acids long. The CDR3 DNA has 45 bases and is translated from base 1. Based on the germline V gene, the CDR1 and CDR2 sequences are LGHNT and FRNRAP. Peripheral blood CD8+ and CD4+ T cells from healthy donors, Susac syndrome patients and multiple sclerosis patients were profiled using high-throughput TCR beta sequencing. The multiple sclerosis controls were treatment-naive patients who had stable or active relapsing-remitting disease and met the revised McDonald criteria. Bulk CD8+ and CD4+ T cells were purified magnetically by negative isolation, whereas CD8+ TEMRA cells were enriched by FACS. Blood was drawn into EDTA tubes, processed within 24 hours, and PBMCs were isolated by density gradient centrifugation. PBMCs intended for TCR sequencing were cryopreserved in liquid nitrogen and were subsequently thawed in a 37 degrees C water bath. A purity of at least 90% was achieved for sorted or isolated CD4+, CD8+ and CD8+ TEMRA cells.

RNA was extracted using the RNeasy kit, and about 0.5 to 1 ug of the RNA was reverse transcribed with random hexamers. The immunoSEQ multiplex PCR assay, which covers 54 Vbeta and 13 Jbeta segments, was used to amplify TCR beta CDR3 regions. PCR amplification bias was corrected using a synthetic template baseline for primer optimization and computational correction. In the paper's pipeline: Reads were annotated to V, D and J genes according to IMGT and were analyzed with immunoSEQ Analyzer, with only productive sequences retained. To calculate clonality, Shannon entropy was normalized by log2 of the number of productive unique sequences and then subtracted from one. For each patient and control, public and private clones were evaluated within the 100 most prevalent clones. Susac-specific clones were defined as absent from healthy and MS cohorts, about 1,100 published viral clones and other ImmuneACCESS disease sequences. In TCRdb, the public reads were trimmed at Q25 with fastp and aligned with MiXCR, with productive beta chains retained. Every distinct CDR3 protein forms one entry, paired with its most common genes and DNA. The V and J calls come from TCRdb's annotation, not from the publication. For this sample the table gives 150,000 to 200,000 distinct CDR3 sequences, of which roughly 94% were detected only once. Over 0.09% of the sample is taken by the ten largest.

The clonotype originates from a human donor with multiple sclerosis. Source material: CD4+ T cells from PBMCs. The chain joins TRBV12-5 to TRBJ1-5, with TRBD1 as a weak D call on 5 bases. The encoded CDR3 is CASAEGQSSNQPQHF. The sequenced DNA: TGTGCTAGTGCGGAGGGGCAATCGAGCAATCAGCCCCAGCATTTT.